The rows below give T cell receptor beta chains drawn from one sample of a study of cytomegalovirus exposure and HLA in healthy donors. Measured with immunoSEQ multiplex PCR; TCRdb has only the in-frame clones, and not every one. The table lists 68,000 or so clones, approximately 78% of them singletons. The sequencing sample was made of PBMCs. The receptors shown here come from a human donor in good health. Each CDR3 is given with its conserved first and last residue. The D gene is left open where the match is weak. Clone size is stated in some rows and not others, as once, few, many or a class when expanded.

V gene,J gene,clone size,D gene,CDR3 DNA,CDR3 protein
TRBV25-1,TRBJ2-1,.,.,TGTGCCAGCACCCACGATCGCGATGAGCAGTTCTTC,CASTHDRDEQFF
TRBV7-2,TRBJ2-5,.,.,TGTGCCAGCAGCAAACGGGACTTACGACAAGAGACCCAGTACTTC,CASSKRDLRQETQYF
TRBV29-1,TRBJ2-3,.,TRBD2,TGCAGCTTAACGGGGACTAGCGGGGGGGTATCGGCTAGGGCAGATACGCAGTATTTT,CSLTGTSGGVSARADTQYF
TRBV7-6,TRBJ2-5,.,TRBD2,TGTGCCAGCAGCCCCACTAGCGGGGGAGCTCTTCAAGAGACCCAGTACTTC,CASSPTSGGALQETQYF
TRBV5-1,TRBJ1-6,.,.,TGCGCCAGCAGCTTGGATCCGAGCTCCTATAATTCACCCCTCCACTTT,CASSLDPSSYNSPLHF
TRBV7-3,TRBJ2-1,.,.,TGTGCCAGCAGCTTAAACGGAGCCTACAATGAGCAGTTCTTC,CASSLNGAYNEQFF
TRBV19,TRBJ1-2,.,.,TGTGCCAGTAGTAGGGCCTCAGGGGTCCTTGGCTACCCCTTC,CASSRASGVLGYPF
TRBV28,TRBJ1-1,.,.,TGTGCCAGCAGTTCCCCCCCGGGTGAAGCTTTCTTT,CASSSPPGEAFF
TRBV5-6,TRBJ2-2,.,.,TGTGCCAGCAGCTTTGGCATTCGATTAAACACCGGGGAGCTGTTTTTT,CASSFGIRLNTGELFF
TRBV13,TRBJ1-3,.,.,TGTGCCAGCAGCGGAGGCCTAACAAGAAACACCATATATTTT,CASSGGLTRNTIYF
TRBV12-5,TRBJ2-2,once,.,TGTGCTAGTGGTTCAGAGCGCCGCACCGGGGAGCTGTTTTTT,CASGSERRTGELFF
TRBV6-6,TRBJ2-7,.,TRBD1,TGTGCCAGCAGTCCACCTTCGGGACAGGGGGTCGAGCAGTACTTC,CASSPPSGQGVEQYF
TRBV10-3,TRBJ2-7,.,TRBD2,TGTGCCATCAGTGACCGTGGACTAGCGGGGGGGGACGAGCAGTACTTC,CAISDRGLAGGDEQYF
TRBV4-1,TRBJ1-6,.,.,TGCGCCAGCAGCCAAGGTTTGGGAGCACCCCTCCACTTT,CASSQGLGAPLHF
TRBV7-6,TRBJ2-3,once,TRBD1,TGTGCCAGCAGATCAGGACAGGGGGCCGGTACGCAGTATTTT,CASRSGQGAGTQYF
TRBV6-1,TRBJ1-5,.,.,TGTGCCAGCAGTGAGAATTTTCCACCAGGGGGCAATCAGCCCCAGCATTTT,CASSENFPPGGNQPQHF
TRBV4-2,TRBJ2-3,few,.,TGTGCCAGCAGCCTCTGGCAGGCCACAGATACGCAGTATTTT,CASSLWQATDTQYF
TRBV6-5,TRBJ1-1,.,TRBD1,TGTGCCAGCAGATCCGCCGGGACAGCGAACACTGAAGCTTTCTTT,CASRSAGTANTEAFF
TRBV19,TRBJ1-5,.,.,TGTGCCAGTAGTATTCCCCCTTATAGCAATCAGCCCCAGCATTTT,CASSIPPYSNQPQHF
TRBV9,TRBJ2-7,.,.,TGTGCCAGCAGCGTGCAGGGGAGCTCCTACGAGCAGTACTTC,CASSVQGSSYEQYF
TRBV7-3,TRBJ2-5,.,TRBD2,TGTGCCAGCAGCTCGGGACTAGCGGGGGACCTCTCCCAAGAGACCCAGTACTTC,CASSSGLAGDLSQETQYF
TRBV7-2,TRBJ2-5,.,TRBD2,TGTGCCAGCAGCTTTCGCACTAGCGGGGGAGAGACCCAGTACTTC,CASSFRTSGGETQYF
TRBV6-6,TRBJ2-5,.,TRBD2,TGTGCCAGCAGTTACCCGGCTAGCGGGTCCCAAGAGACCCAGTACTTC,CASSYPASGSQETQYF
TRBV28,TRBJ1-1,.,.,TGTGCCAGCAGCCCCCCCTATAACACTGAAGCTTTCTTT,CASSPPYNTEAFF
TRBV10-3,TRBJ1-5,.,TRBD1,TGTGCCATCCGACCCGGGACAGGGAGTAGCAATCAGCCCCAGCATTTT,CAIRPGTGSSNQPQHF
TRBV21-1,TRBJ2-7,.,.,TGTGCCAGCAGCAACGAAAGGACAGCCCAAACCTACGAGCAGTACTTC,CASSNERTAQTYEQYF